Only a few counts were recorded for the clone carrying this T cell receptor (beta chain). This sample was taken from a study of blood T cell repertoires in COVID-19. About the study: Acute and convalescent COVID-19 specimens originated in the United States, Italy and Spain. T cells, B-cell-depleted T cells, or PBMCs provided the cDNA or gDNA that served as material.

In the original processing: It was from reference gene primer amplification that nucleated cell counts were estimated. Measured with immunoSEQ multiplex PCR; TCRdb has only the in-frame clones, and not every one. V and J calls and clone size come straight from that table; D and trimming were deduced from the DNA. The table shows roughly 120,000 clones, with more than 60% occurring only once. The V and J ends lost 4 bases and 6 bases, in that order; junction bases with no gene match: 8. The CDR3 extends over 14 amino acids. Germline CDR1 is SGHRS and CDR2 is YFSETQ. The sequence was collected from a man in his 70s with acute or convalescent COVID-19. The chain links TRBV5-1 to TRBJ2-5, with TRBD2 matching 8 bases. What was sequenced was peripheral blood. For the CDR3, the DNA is TGCGCCAGCAGCCTGGACGGGGGGGCGAAGACCCAGTACTTC. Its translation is CASSLDGGAKTQYF.